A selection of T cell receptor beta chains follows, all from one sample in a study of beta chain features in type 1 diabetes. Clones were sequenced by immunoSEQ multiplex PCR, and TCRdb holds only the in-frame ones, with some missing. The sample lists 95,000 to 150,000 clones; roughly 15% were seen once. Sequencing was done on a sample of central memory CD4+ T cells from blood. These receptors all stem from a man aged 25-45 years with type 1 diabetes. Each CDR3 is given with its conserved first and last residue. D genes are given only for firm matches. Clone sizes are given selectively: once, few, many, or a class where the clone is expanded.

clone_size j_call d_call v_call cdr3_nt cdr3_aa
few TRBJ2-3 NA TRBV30 TGTGCCTGGAGTGTCCTTCGCCCCCAGGGAACGCAGTATTTT CAWSVLRPQGTQYF
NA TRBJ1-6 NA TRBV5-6 TGTGCCAGCAGCTCCGGGACATCTCTCCACTTT CASSSGTSLHF
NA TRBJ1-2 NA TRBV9 TGTGCCAGCAGTCCCCGTAGTCCATTGACGTCTGGCTACACCTTC CASSPRSPLTSGYTF
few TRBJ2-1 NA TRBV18 TGTGCCAGCTCACCCAGGATGGGCTCCTACAATGAGCAGTTCTTC CASSPRMGSYNEQFF
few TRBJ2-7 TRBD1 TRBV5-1 TGTGCCAGCAGCTTTGGACAGGGCCGATACGAGCAGTACTTC CASSFGQGRYEQYF
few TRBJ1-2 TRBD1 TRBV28 TGTGCCAGCAGCCCGGGACAGGGGGTCTATGGCTACACCTTC CASSPGQGVYGYTF
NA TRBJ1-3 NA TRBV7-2 TGTGCCAGCAGCTTAGAGACAGGAGCAAACACCATATATTTT CASSLETGANTIYF
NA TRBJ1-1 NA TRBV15 TGTGCCACCAGCAGAGCGCTAGCACAGGGCGAAGCTTTCTTT CATSRALAQGEAFF
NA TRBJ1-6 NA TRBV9 TGTGCCAGCAGCGACCCGATTGGGGGGACCTATAAATCACCCCTCCACTTT CASSDPIGGTYKSPLHF
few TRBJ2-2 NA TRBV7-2 TGTGCCAGCAGCCGGGATCAGCGGGACACCGGGGAGCTGTTTTTT CASSRDQRDTGELFF
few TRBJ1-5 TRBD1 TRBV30 TGTGCCTGGGATCAGGGGGGAAAAGCTCAGCCCCAGCATTTT CAWDQGGKAQPQHF
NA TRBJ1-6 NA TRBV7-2 TGTGCCAGCAGCTATCAGTCGTTGTCACCCCTCCACTTT CASSYQSLSPLHF
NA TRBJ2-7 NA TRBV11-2 TGTGCCAGCAGCTTAGTAACAGGGAGACGGTACTTC CASSLVTGRRYF
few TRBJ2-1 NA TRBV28 TGTGCCAGCAGTTTCTCAGGGTCGAGCACCTACAATGAGCAGTTCTTC CASSFSGSSTYNEQFF
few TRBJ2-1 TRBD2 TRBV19 TGTGCCAGTAGTATAGACGAGCGGGGTGGGCAGTTCTTC CASSIDERGGQFF
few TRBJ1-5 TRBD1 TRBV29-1 TGCAGCGTAAGCGGACAGGGAGAGCAGCCCCAGCATTTT CSVSGQGEQPQHF
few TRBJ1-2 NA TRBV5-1 TGCGCCAGCAGCAAGGACGGAACTAACTATGGCTACACCTTC CASSKDGTNYGYTF
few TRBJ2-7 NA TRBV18 TGTGCCAGCTCACCCGCAGGGACCTACGAGCAGTACTTC CASSPAGTYEQYF
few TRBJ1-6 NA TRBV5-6 TGTGCCAGCAGCTCGGATTCACCCCTCCACTTT CASSSDSPLHF
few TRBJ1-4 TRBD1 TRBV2 TGTGCCAGCAGTGGGAGACAGGGGAGGAGTGAAAAACTGTTTTTT CASSGRQGRSEKLFF
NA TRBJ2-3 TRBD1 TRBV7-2 TGTGCCAGCAGCTTGACAGGGGGCACAGATACGCAGTATTTT CASSLTGGTDTQYF
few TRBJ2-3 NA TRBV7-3 TGTGCCAGCAGCTTAACTTTACCAGCAGATACGCAGTATTTT CASSLTLPADTQYF
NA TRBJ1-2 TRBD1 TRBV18 TGTGCCAGCTCGCCACGGCCCAGGGGGGATACTGGCTACACCTTC CASSPRPRGDTGYTF
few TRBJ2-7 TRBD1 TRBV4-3 TGCGCCAGCAGCCAAGTGGGACAGGGGATGATCCGCGAGCAGTACTTC CASSQVGQGMIREQYF
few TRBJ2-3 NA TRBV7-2 TGTGCCAGCAGCTTAGTGCGGCTCGATACGCAGTATTTT CASSLVRLDTQYF
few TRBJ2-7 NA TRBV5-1 TGCGCCAGCAGCCCCCCCTACGAGCAGTACTTC CASSPPYEQYF
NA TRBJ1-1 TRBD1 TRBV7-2 TGTGCCAGCAGTAACAGGGGGGTATATGAAGCTTTCTTT CASSNRGVYEAFF
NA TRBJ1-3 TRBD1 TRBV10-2 TGCGCCAGCAGTGAGCCAGGGACAGGGGACGGAAACACCATATATTTT CASSEPGTGDGNTIYF
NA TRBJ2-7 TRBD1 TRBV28 TGTGCCAGCAGTTCCCGAATGGGACAGAGGAGCTCCTACGAGCAGTACTTC CASSSRMGQRSSYEQYF
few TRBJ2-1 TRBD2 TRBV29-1 TGCAGCGTACGGGGGGACTCCTACAATGAGCAGTTCTTC CSVRGDSYNEQFF
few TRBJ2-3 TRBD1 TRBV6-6 TGTGCCAGCAGTTGGGGACAGGGTCCGGATACGCAGTATTTT CASSWGQGPDTQYF
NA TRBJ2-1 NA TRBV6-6 TGTGCCAGCAGCCTAGGCTCAGGGTCCTACAATGAGCAGTTCTTC CASSLGSGSYNEQFF
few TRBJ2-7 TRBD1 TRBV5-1 TGCGCCAGCAGCTCGGGACAGGGGGCTCAGGAGCAGTACTTC CASSSGQGAQEQYF
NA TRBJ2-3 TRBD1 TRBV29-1 TGCAGCGTTCCGACAGGGGCGAACACAGATACGCAGTATTTT CSVPTGANTDTQYF
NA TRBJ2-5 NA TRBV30 TGTGCCTGGAGTGTACTGGATGGGGTAGGGCCCCAGTACTTC CAWSVLDGVGPQYF
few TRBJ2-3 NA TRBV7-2 TGTGCCAGCGGCCAGGGTGGGCGATCCACAGATACGCAGTATTTT CASGQGGRSTDTQYF
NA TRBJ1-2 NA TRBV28 TGTGCCAGCGAATCAAGGCATGGCTACACCTTC CASESRHGYTF
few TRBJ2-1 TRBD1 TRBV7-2 TGTGCCAGCAGCTTAGTGGGAGGGACAGGGAAAAATGAGCAGTTCTTC CASSLVGGTGKNEQFF
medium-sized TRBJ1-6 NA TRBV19 TGTGCCAGTAGTATCCAGGGGAGCACTTCACCCCTCCACTTT CASSIQGSTSPLHF
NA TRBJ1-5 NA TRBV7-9 TGTGCCAGCAGCTTAGCGCAGAATCAGCCCCAGCATTTT CASSLAQNQPQHF
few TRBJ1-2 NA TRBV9 TGTGCCAGCAGCGTAGTGATGGGCGCAGACTATGGCTACACCTTC CASSVVMGADYGYTF
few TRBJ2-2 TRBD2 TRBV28 TGTGCCAGCAGAGCCCGACTAGCGGGGGCGGGTGGGGAGCTGTTTTTT CASRARLAGAGGELFF
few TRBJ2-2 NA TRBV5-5 TGTGCCAGCACCTTTGCGGTCACCGGGGAGCTGTTTTTT CASTFAVTGELFF
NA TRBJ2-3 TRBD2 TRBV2 TGTGCCAGCAGTGAAGCACTAGCGGGGTTGACTACGCAGTATTTT CASSEALAGLTTQYF
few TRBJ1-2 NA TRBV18 TGTGCCAGCTCACCACCCTCAAGGGATGGCTACACCTTC CASSPPSRDGYTF
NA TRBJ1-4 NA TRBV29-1 TGCAGCGTTGGTAGACAGCAAAATGAAAAACTGTTTTTT CSVGRQQNEKLFF
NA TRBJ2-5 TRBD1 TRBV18 TGTGCCAGCTCAGAGGGACAGGAAGAGACCCAGTACTTC CASSEGQEETQYF
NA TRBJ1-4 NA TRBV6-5 TGTGCCAGCAGGACGATATCAACTAATGAAAAACTGTTTTTT CASRTISTNEKLFF
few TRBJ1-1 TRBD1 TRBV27 TGTGCCAGCAGTACCCAACTAGGGACAGGGAAAGGAGCTTTCTTT CASSTQLGTGKGAFF
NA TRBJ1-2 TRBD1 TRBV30 TGTGCCTGGAGCTCGCCGGGACAGGGAAGCTATGGCTACACCTTC CAWSSPGQGSYGYTF
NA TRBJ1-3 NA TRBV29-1 TGCAGCGTACGGACGGATTCGGGAAACACCATATATTTT CSVRTDSGNTIYF
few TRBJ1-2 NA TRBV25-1 TGTGCCAGCAGCGTGGACAGAGCGTCCTATGGCTACACCTTC CASSVDRASYGYTF
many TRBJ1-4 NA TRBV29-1 TGCAGCGCGAGTGAGGGGGCTAATGAAAAACTGTTTTTT CSASEGANEKLFF
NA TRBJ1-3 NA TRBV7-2 TGTGCCAGCAGCTTAGGTTACGTGGCCTCTGGAAACACCATATATTTT CASSLGYVASGNTIYF
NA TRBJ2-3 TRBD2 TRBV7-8 TGTGCCAGCAGCTTCCGGACTAGCGGGGGCACAGATACGCAGTATTTT CASSFRTSGGTDTQYF
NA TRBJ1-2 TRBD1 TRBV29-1 TGCAGCGTGACCTGGGACAGGGGGTTGGGCTACACCTTC CSVTWDRGLGYTF
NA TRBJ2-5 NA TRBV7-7 TGTGCTAGCAGCGATAACCCCGGTTGGGAGACCCAGTACTTC CASSDNPGWETQYF
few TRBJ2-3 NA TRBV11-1 TGTGCCAGCAGGCCCCGGGGACATCGCACAGATACGCAGTATTTT CASRPRGHRTDTQYF